One and the same sample provided the 21 T cell receptor beta chains below, sequenced in a study of shared clonotypes between healthy human individuals. Terminally differentiated effector memory CD45RA+ cells were left out of the naive CD8 fraction, which was CD45RO-negative and positively selected for CCR7. The method was immunoSEQ multiplex PCR; TCRdb's version includes in-frame clones alone and lacks a portion of them. The profile covers roughly 2.1 million clones, with roughly 91% appearing a single time and about 1.8% taken by the ten largest. The sample taken for sequencing was naive CD8+ T cells from PBMCs. All receptors come from a man aged 18 to 29 in good health. Some clones in this sample may be carry-over from other donors' samples.

In nucleotides, the CDR3 is TGTGCCAGCAGCGGGACAGGGACTGGGGAGACCCAGTACTTC. Translation: CASSGTGTGETQYF. This chain links TRBV9 with TRBJ2-5; 8 nucleotides align to TRBD1. Per germline, CDR1 SGDLS and CDR2 YYNGEE. V gave up 3 bases and J gave up 5 bases; unmatched junction bases: 6. The CDR3 consists of 14 residues.

This clone was seen once. The genes are TRBV6-6 and TRBJ1-1, with TRBD1 identical over 7 bases. Germline trimming cut 5 bases from V and 2 bases from J; bases unmatched to any gene: 5. Per germline, CDR1 MNHNY and CDR2 SVGAGI (reference sequence). The CDR3 loop spans 14 amino acids. CDR3 amino acids: CASSQTGRNTEAFF. The CDR3 nucleotides are TGTGCCAGCAGTCAGACAGGGCGCAACACTGAAGCTTTCTTT.

J is TRBJ2-2 and V is TRBV15; the D is unclear. The V gene's germline CDR1 is LNHNV and CDR2 YYDKDF (reference sequence). The CDR3 runs 13 residues. Trimming pared 3 bases from V and 6 bases from J, leaving 8 bases between. CDR3 amino acids: CATSSSMAGELFF. CDR3 DNA sequence: TGTGCCACCAGCAGCTCAATGGCCGGGGAGCTGTTTTTT.

Concerning this clone: An end of the junction differs from the germline gene, which may be a read error. This chain links TRBV11-2 with TRBJ2-7; 8 bases fit TRBD1. Germline V gene data show CDR1 as SGHAT and CDR2 as FQNNGV. The CDR3 consists of 15 residues. The CDR3 region is CASSLRGQASHEQYF. CDR3 nucleotides: TGTGCCAGCAGCTTACGGGGACAGGCCTCCCACGAGCAGTACTTC.

The rearrangement joins TRBV10-3 to TRBJ2-7; tentative D call: TRBD2 (6 bases). Trimming took 6 bases from V and 4 from J, leaving 16 bases between them. Germline CDR1 reads ENHRY; CDR2 reads SYGVKD. This CDR3 contains 14 residues. The CDR3 sequence: CAISTMGGAYEQYF. CDR3 in DNA: TGTGCCATCAGCACAATGGGGGGAGCATACGAGCAGTACTTC.

This sequence joins TRBV30 and TRBJ2-3; 13 bases fit TRBD2. V was pared by 3 bases and J by 4 bases, with 4 bases of the junction left unmatched. CDR1 GTSNPN and CDR2 SVGIG come from the germline V gene (reference sequence). CDR3 size: 15 residues. The CDR3 DNA follows: TGTGCCTGGAGCGGACTAGCGGGAGCGTCAGATACGCAGTATTTT. This gives the protein CAWSGLAGASDTQYF.

The rearrangement joins TRBV30 to TRBJ2-3; a weak D match, TRBD2 (5 bases). Per the germline V gene, CDR1 is GTSNPN and CDR2 is SVGIG (reference sequence). The CDR3 contains 18 residues. V lost 3 bases and J lost 3, with 25 bases in between. CDR3 DNA sequence: TGTGCCTGGAGACCTCTATCGTCCGGGGAGTTGCGTACAGATACGCAGTATTTT. Amino acids: CAWRPLSSGELRTDTQYF. The full variable domain, in which reference TRBV30 and TRBJ2-3 provide the parts outside the CDR3, is SQTIHQWPATLVQPVGSPLSLECTVEGTSNPNLYWYRQAAGRGLQLLFYSVGIGQISSEVPQNLSASRPQDRQFILSSKKLLLSDSGFYLCAWRPLSSGELRTDTQYFGPGTRLTVL.

Only one count was recorded for this clone. This sequence joins TRBV11-3 and TRBJ2-2, with 13 bases fitting TRBD2. Trimming took 4 bases from V and 5 from J; bases not matched to a gene: 13. Germline V gene sequence: CDR1 SGHNT, CDR2 YENEEA. CDR3 length equals 19 residues. For the CDR3, the DNA is TGTGCCAGCAGCTCCAACACAACTAGCGGGAGGGCCGGTACCGGGGAGCTGTTTTTT. Protein: CASSSNTTSGRAGTGELFF.

The genes are TRBV4-1 and TRBJ2-7; 7 nucleotides agree with TRBD1. J gave up 2 bases and V 0 bases, and 13 bases lay outside the gene matches. The CDR3 totals 18 residues. Germline-derived CDR1 and CDR2 are MGHRA and YSYEKL. In nucleotides, the CDR3 is TGCGCCAGCAGCCAAGATCTAGGGGCCGGGACAGCCCCCTACGAGCAGTACTTC. It translates to CASSQDLGAGTAPYEQYF.

V is TRBV9 and J is TRBJ2-7, with D possibly matching TRBD2 (5 bases). V was trimmed by 1 base and J by 2 bases, leaving 13 bases between them. CDR3 length: 15 residues. CDR1 is SGDLS and CDR2 is YYNGEE in the germline V gene. Here the CDR3 reads CASSVSGGLTYEQYF. CDR3 DNA sequence: TGTGCCAGCAGCGTATCCGGCGGGTTGACCTACGAGCAGTACTTC.

The chain uses TRBV2 and TRBJ2-1, with D perhaps assigned TRBD1 or TRBD2 (5 bases each). The CDR3 has 12 residues. Deletions cut 4 bases from V and 6 bases from J, with 7 bases between. The germline gives CDR1 SNHLY, CDR2 FYNNEI. For the CDR3, the DNA is TGTGCCAGCAGTGGGGACCTCAATGAGCAGTTCTTC. Translated, it gives CASSGDLNEQFF.

The V and J genes are TRBV6-5 and TRBJ2-1, with D perhaps being TRBD1 or TRBD2 (6 bases each). CDR1 MNHEY and CDR2 SVGAGI come from the germline V gene. The V end was cut by 0 bases, the J end by 10 bases, with 10 bases between. There are 13 residues in the CDR3. CDR3: CASSYSGGREQFF. CDR3 DNA sequence: TGTGCCAGCAGTTACTCCGGGGGCAGAGAGCAGTTCTTC.

V and J are TRBV7-8 and TRBJ2-1, with 10 nucleotides matching TRBD2. There are 16 residues in the CDR3. Germline CDR1 and CDR2: SGHVS and FQNEAQ. V shed 1 base, J shed 8 bases, and the junction held 8 bases outside the gene matches. CDR3 DNA sequence: TGTGCCAGCAGCTTAGTCCCTAGCGGGAGCCTCTATGAGCAGTTCTTC. It is translated as CASSLVPSGSLYEQFF. Full variable domain (outside the CDR3, taken from reference TRBV7-8 and TRBJ2-1): GAGVSQSPRYKVAKRGQDVALRCDPISGHVSLFWYQQALGQGPEFLTYFQNEAQLDKSGLPSDRFFAERPEGSVSTLKIQRTQQEDSAVYLCASSLVPSGSLYEQFFGPGTRLTVL.

The genes are TRBV6-5 and TRBJ2-1, with D tentatively TRBD2 (6 bases). Trimming left V 0 bases short and J 9 bases short, with 18 bases between. The CDR3 loop spans 16 amino acids. Looked up from germline, CDR1 is MNHEY and CDR2 is SVGAGI. The CDR3: CASSYSMPGEGGEQFF. The CDR3 DNA reads as TGTGCCAGCAGTTACTCGATGCCGGGAGAGGGTGGTGAGCAGTTCTTC.

J is TRBJ2-5 and V is TRBV11-2; 9 bases fit TRBD1. V was pared by 4 bases and J by 4 bases, with 10 bases of the junction left unmatched. CDR3 size: 16 residues. Germline V CDR1 and CDR2: SGHAT, FQNNGV. The CDR3 here is CASSSPGQGPRETQYF. The DNA of the CDR3 is TGTGCCAGCAGCTCACCGGGACAGGGCCCCCGAGAGACCCAGTACTTC. The variable domain in full, completed from reference TRBV11-2 and TRBJ2-5, reads EAGVAQSPRYKIIEKRQSVAFWCNPISGHATLYWYQQILGQGPKLLIQFQNNGVVDDSQLPKDRFSAERLKGVDSTLKIQPAKLEDSAVYLCASSSPGQGPRETQYFGPGTRLLVL.

The chain is built from TRBV4-1 and TRBJ2-7, with 8 bases identical to TRBD2. Germline V gives CDR1 MGHRA, CDR2 YSYEKL. The CDR3 covers 15 residues. V lost 4 bases, J lost 3 bases, and 8 bases stayed unmatched. CDR3 bases: TGCGCCAGCAGCCTTACGGGAGGGGGGCGCTACGAGCAGTACTTC. This codes for CASSLTGGGRYEQYF.

This chain links TRBV6-1 with TRBJ2-7; TRBD2 aligns across 10 bases. CDR3 length: 15 residues. V trimming: 3 bases; J trimming: 4 bases; junction bases outside the gene matches: 6. Per the germline V gene, CDR1 is MNHNS and CDR2 is SASEGT. CDR3 sequence (DNA): TGTGCCAGCAGTGAGGTTCTAGCGGGAGTTTACGAGCAGTACTTC. Translated: CASSEVLAGVYEQYF.

The genes are TRBV10-3 and TRBJ1-5, with D perhaps TRBD1 (5 bases). The V end lost 4 bases, the J end lost 3 bases, and 10 bases lay between the germline ends. The CDR3 has 14 amino acids. Germline V lookup: CDR1 ENHRY, CDR2 SYGVKD. The CDR3 nucleotides read TGTGCCATCAGTGCGGGGGGTTTCAATCAGCCCCAGCATTTT. Translation: CAISAGGFNQPQHF.

About this clone: The identical CDR3 is also encoded by other nucleotide sequences in the sample. CDR3 region: CASSLSPDTQYF. The CDR3 nucleotides are TGTGCCAGCAGTTTATCCCCTGATACGCAGTATTTT. The rearrangement uses TRBV27 and TRBJ2-3; the D is unclear. The CDR3 runs to 12 residues. Germline CDR1 reads MNHEY; CDR2 reads SMNVEV (reference sequence). The V end lost 0 bases, the J end lost 6 bases, and 4 bases lay between the germline ends.

The rearrangement joins TRBV6-1 to TRBJ2-7; 7 bases match TRBD1. Germline V gene sequence: CDR1 MNHNS, CDR2 SASEGT. After removal of 6 bases from V and 2 bases from J, the junction contained 7 bases not matched to a gene. The CDR3 runs to 14 residues. This CDR3 is CASSLTGIAYEQYF. CDR3 bases: TGTGCCAGCAGCTTGACAGGGATCGCCTACGAGCAGTACTTC.

The chain recombines TRBV7-3 with TRBJ2-3, with D tentatively TRBD1 (6 bases). Germline CDR1 and CDR2: SGHTA and FQGTGA. The ends were cut back, 5 bases at V and 4 bases at J, with 10 bases in the middle. The CDR3 is 13 residues long. This CDR3 reads CASSATGPDTQYF. CDR3 nucleotides: TGTGCCAGCAGCGCTACAGGGCCAGATACGCAGTATTTT.